This T cell receptor (beta chain) was sequenced during a study of T cell changes during pregnancy in multiple sclerosis. The assay was immunoSEQ multiplex PCR, and TCRdb's table has in-frame clones only and misses some. The table includes around 96,000 clones, 94% detected once. Trimming took off 5 bases at V and 7 bases at J, with 27 bases between the two ends. Germline CDR1 and CDR2: MNHEY and SMNVEV (reference sequence). The CDR3 is 18 amino acids. This sequence was found in a female donor in good health, enrolled as a control in a pregnancy study. Specimen: peripheral blood, collected after pregnancy. The chain combines TRBV27 with TRBJ2-1, with a tentative D call TRBD1 (9 bases). For the CDR3, the DNA is TGTGCCAGCAGTCCCGGACAGGGGATCAGCGGGAGAGGTAATGAGCAGTTCTTC. It is translated as CASSPGQGISGRGNEQFF.